The 9 T cell receptor beta chains in this list originate from one sample, sequenced in a study of T cell clonotyping in hematopoietic cell transplantation (dated by TCRdb to the early 2020s). Library generation was performed with the immunoSEQ multiplex PCR assay. The immuneACCESS repertoire file appears here via TCRdb, limited to in-frame rearrangements. These files lack a portion of the clones; in checked studies, under half of the deficit traces to unresolved V genes, and the cause of the others is not known. The sample yields several thousand clones; 85% to 90% were counted once. The ten largest clonotypes hold over 30% of the sample. Sample time point, as interpreted from the label and publication: 180 days after allo-HCT. The input for sequencing was PBMCs, taken 180 days after allogeneic stem cell transplant. These receptors all come from a human patient who had an allogeneic stem cell transplant, so the T cells may come from the graft donor. The donor label of this sample is uncertain. Some clones in this sample may be carry-over from other donors' samples.

The chain combines TRBV19 with TRBJ1-1; D gene unclear. Per the germline V gene, CDR1 is LNHDA and CDR2 is SQIVND (reference sequence). V was pared by 4 bases and J by 1 base, with 7 bases between. CDR3 length: 13 amino acids. The CDR3 here is CASSSRQNTEAFF. CDR3 in DNA: TGTGCCAGTAGTAGTCGACAGAACACTGAAGCTTTCTTT.

The rearrangement joins TRBV6-5 to TRBJ2-5, with 7 bases that match TRBD1. CDR3 size: 11 residues. V dropped 11 bases and J dropped 4; count of bases not matched to a gene: 4. CDR1 MNHEY and CDR2 SVGAGI come from the germline V gene. CDR3: CACRQGETQYF. In nucleotides, the CDR3 is TGTGCCTGCCGACAGGGAGAGACCCAGTACTTC.

The gene calls are TRBV28 and TRBJ1-2, with D unclear. CDR3 length: 11 amino acids. V gave up 3 bases and J gave up 6 bases, with 5 bases separating them. CDR1 is MDHEN and CDR2 is SYDVKM in the germline V gene. CDR3 protein: CASSLAHGYTF. The CDR3 DNA reads TGTGCCAGCAGTTTGGCGCATGGCTACACCTTC.

The chain carries TRBV7-2 and TRBJ1-6; possibly TRBD1 for D (5 bases). CDR3 length: 15 residues. Germline assignment: CDR1 SGHTA and CDR2 FQGNSA. Trimming left V 0 bases short and J 6 bases short, with 9 bases between. DNA for the CDR3: TGTGCCAGCAGCTTAGCGGGACCGGTTAATTCACCCCTCCACTTT. Protein sequence: CASSLAGPVNSPLHF.

The chain recombines TRBV9 with TRBJ2-3, with TRBD1 identical over 8 bases. CDR1 is SGDLS and CDR2 is YYNGEE in the germline V gene. The V gene end was trimmed by 0 bases and the J gene end by 5 bases; junction bases not matched to a gene: 8. The CDR3 spans 16 residues. The CDR3 bases are TGTGCCAGCAGCGTAGCCCGGGACAGGAACGGAGATACGCAGTATTTT. Encoded protein: CASSVARDRNGDTQYF.

The chain uses TRBV5-1 and TRBJ2-1; no definite D call. Germline-derived CDR1 and CDR2 are SGHRS and YFSETQ. The CDR3 length is 13 residues. With 4 bases removed from V and 9 bases from J, the gap between germline ends came to 14 bases. The CDR3, as DNA: TGCGCCAGCAGCCTCGCAGTGGGGTCTGAGCAGTTCTTC. This gives the protein CASSLAVGSEQFF.

This clone showed up just once. The CDR3: CASSHTLFGANEQFF. CDR3 DNA: TGTGCCAGCAGTCACACCCTCTTTGGGGCCAATGAGCAGTTCTTC. J is TRBJ2-1 and V is TRBV11-2; TRBD1 might be the D (5 bases). The V end was cut by 6 bases, the J end by 6 bases, with 18 bases between. Germline-derived CDR1 and CDR2 are SGHAT and FQNNGV. The CDR3 runs 15 residues.

The chain has TRBV11-2 and TRBJ2-7; 10 bases map to TRBD2. The J segment lost 3 bases and the V segment lost 5 bases, leaving 7 bases of the junction unmatched. The CDR3 totals 15 residues. Germline CDR1 and CDR2: SGHAT and FQNNGV. Written as DNA, the CDR3 is TGTGCCAGCAGCCCCGGAGCGGGGGGGGACTACGAGCAGTACTTC. Its protein product is CASSPGAGGDYEQYF. Together with reference TRBV11-2 and TRBJ2-7, the CDR3 gives the full variable domain: EAGVAQSPRYKIIEKRQSVAFWCNPISGHATLYWYQQILGQGPKLLIQFQNNGVVDDSQLPKDRFSAERLKGVDSTLKIQPAKLEDSAVYLCASSPGAGGDYEQYFGPGTRLTVT.

The chain recombines TRBV28 with TRBJ2-5, with 11 bases fitting TRBD1. With the DNA end fitting TRBJ2-7 better, the J assignment may be wrong. This CDR3 has 14 residues. Germline values: CDR1 MDHEN, CDR2 SYDVKM. The CDR3 loop reads CASRYGTGGYEQYF. CDR3 nucleotides: TGTGCCAGCAGGTACGGGACAGGGGGCTACGAGCAGTACTTC.